This T cell receptor (beta chain) appears in the sequencing data of a study of blood T cells in healthy people across ages. Trimming took 6 bases from V and 2 from J, leaving 5 bases between them. CDR3 length equals 12 residues. Together with a sample-barcoded 5' primer, a J-beta primer mix was included in a second PCR lasting about 7 to 11 cycles. A template-switch adaptor containing 12 random nucleotides labeled each cDNA molecule. TCRdb called the 5' RACE reads again in MiXCR, with one record for every CDR3 protein. The sample carries around 1,000,000 distinct CDR3 sequences, 30% to 40% recorded once.

The material sequenced was blood. J is TRBJ1-5 and V is TRBV12-3 or TRBV12-4; D not certain. This sequence originates from a man younger than 35 in good health. CDR3 in amino acids: CASSTRNQPQHF. The CDR3 DNA reads as TGTGCCAGCAGCACCCGCAATCAGCCCCAGCATTTT.